This T cell receptor (beta chain) is from a study of T-cell reconstitution after alpha-beta-depleted transplantation in children. Researchers prepared the TCRbeta library using unique molecular identifiers, the study reports. Using its own MiXCR run on the PCR reads, TCRdb lists one record per CDR3 protein. This sample carries some 600,000 distinct CDR3 sequences, around a sixth of them seen once, and the ten largest clones take about 1.1%. The CDR3 has 15 residues. The V gene end was trimmed by 5 bases and the J gene end by 3 bases; junction bases not matched to a gene: 9. Germline-derived CDR1 and CDR2 are SGHTA and FQGNSA. This clonotype was counted between two and nine times.

This sequence originates from a human donor who donated a stem cell graft to a child with acute myeloid leukemia. Sequenced here: PBMCs from the stem cell graft donor, sampled from the stem cell graft. The J gene is TRBJ2-7, the V gene TRBV7-2, with 8 bases that match TRBD2. The CDR3 nucleotides read TGTGCCAGCAGCACGGAGCGGGGGACCAACTACGAGCAGTACTTC. It translates to CASSTERGTNYEQYF.